This T cell receptor beta chain was captured in a study of long-term antiretroviral therapy in people with HIV. Study findings and constraints: Therapy changes, viral resistance and ART adherence were not documented in the available data. Relative to control repertoires, HIV repertoires exhibited narrower CDR3 length ranges.

Researchers ran immunoSEQ v3.0 at survey level. Samples were sequenced targeting roughly 40,000-55,000 T-cell genomes each. Sequencing used immunoSEQ multiplex PCR; TCRdb keeps in-frame clones, though not all of them. Here the sample spans approximately 30,000 clones, 97% being singletons. PBMC samples from each donor numbered at least one pre-ART and at least two post-ART. Turning to this clone: The target antigen is unknown.

Material: unsorted PBMCs, obtained 7.6 years after starting antiretroviral therapy. The receptor's source is a man aged 30 to 45 with HIV.

The CDR3 DNA reads TGTGCCAGCAGCGTAGAGGATGTGAGCGGGGCCTACGAGCAGTACTTC. This sequence encodes CASSVEDVSGAYEQYF. J is TRBJ2-7 and V is TRBV9, with 7 bases fitting TRBD2. This CDR3 spans 16 amino acids. Looked up from germline, CDR1 is SGDLS and CDR2 is YYNGEE. The junction had 8 bases not matched to a gene; V was cut back by 0 bases and J by 2 bases.